The rows below give T cell receptor beta chains drawn from one sample of a study of T cells in Graves' hyperthyroidism and ophthalmopathy. TCRdb itself ran the multiplex PCR reads through MiXCR, one entry per CDR3 protein. The data show approximately 600,000 distinct CDR3 sequences, less than 25% seen once. Specimen: blood. These receptors originate from a man under 40 with Graves' ophthalmopathy. Each CDR3 is given with its conserved first and last residue. A D gene is named only where the DNA matches it firmly. Only part of the rows carry a size: once, few, many, or a class if the clone is expanded.

clone_size j_call d_call v_call cdr3_aa cdr3_nt
NA TRBJ2-3 TRBD2 TRBV10-3 CAINGRGDTQYF TGTGCCATCAACGGGAGGGGAGATACGCAGTATTTT
NA TRBJ2-2 TRBD2 TRBV7-3 CASSPRLTSGRANTGELFF TGTGCCAGCAGCCCACGGTTGACTAGCGGGAGGGCCAACACCGGGGAGCTGTTTTTT
few TRBJ2-4 NA TRBV30 CAYSPGTGVAAKNIQYF TGTGCCTACTCACCAGGGACGGGTGTCGCGGCCAAAAACATTCAGTACTTC
few TRBJ2-5 TRBD2 TRBV20-1 CSAKDRTSGQETQYF TGCAGTGCTAAAGATCGAACTAGCGGACAAGAGACCCAGTACTTC
many TRBJ2-3 TRBD2 TRBV20-1 CSAVRPSGASTDTQYF TGCAGTGCTGTTCGCCCTAGCGGAGCTAGCACAGATACGCAGTATTTT
few TRBJ2-7 NA TRBV28 CASSSPAGRTYEQYF TGTGCCAGCAGCTCCCCTGCGGGACGCACCTACGAGCAGTACTTC
many TRBJ2-7 NA TRBV30 CAWSVGGEQYF TGTGCCTGGAGTGTAGGGGGGGAGCAGTACTTC
few TRBJ1-4 NA TRBV29-1 CSVLPYRSHHEKLFF TGCAGCGTTTTACCGTACAGGAGCCATCATGAAAAACTGTTTTTT
NA TRBJ2-2 NA TRBV4-1 CASSQDGDPNTGELFF TGCGCCAGCAGCCAAGATGGGGATCCAAACACCGGGGAGCTGTTTTTT
many TRBJ2-1 TRBD1 TRBV3-1 CASSYDRVIYNEQFF TGTGCCAGCAGCTACGACAGGGTGATCTACAATGAGCAGTTCTTC
NA TRBJ2-7 NA TRBV19 CASSIGQPYEQYF TGTGCCAGTAGTATAGGACAGCCCTACGAGCAGTACTTC
many TRBJ2-1 NA TRBV11-1 CASSLEGGSYNEQFF TGTGCCAGCAGCTTAGAAGGGGGCTCCTACAATGAGCAGTTCTTC
few TRBJ2-1 TRBD2 TRBV30 CACTSGRRDNEQFF TGTGCATGTACTAGCGGGAGGAGGGACAATGAGCAGTTCTTC
NA TRBJ2-7 TRBD2 TRBV18 CASSPRELAGVSEQYF TGTGCCAGCTCACCACGGGAACTAGCGGGAGTGTCCGAGCAGTACTTC
few TRBJ2-2 TRBD2 TRBV20-1 CSARDPGGRGTGELFF TGCAGTGCTAGGGACCCGGGAGGCCGGGGCACCGGGGAGCTGTTTTTT
many TRBJ2-7 TRBD1 TRBV7-9 CASSYTGVGAYEQYF TGTGCCAGCAGTTACACAGGGGTTGGCGCCTACGAGCAGTACTTC